The present entry profiles one T cell receptor beta chain with its context. This entry comes from a study of blood T cell repertoires in COVID-19. In the study overall: From T cells, B-cell-depleted T cells, or PBMCs came the material, which was cDNA or gDNA.

Profiling relied on immunoSEQ multiplex PCR, and the TCRdb table lists in-frame clones only, not all of them. The table records fewer than 350,000 clones, 75% to 95% of them present only once. CDR1 and CDR2 (germline): MNHEY, SVGAGI. Trimming left V 6 bases short and J 3 bases short, with 15 bases between. The CDR3 sequence is 15 residues long. Sequencing was performed on peripheral blood. The TCR comes from a woman in her twenties or thirties with COVID-19, enrolled during active disease. The gene calls are TRBV6-5 and TRBJ1-3, with D perhaps matching TRBD1 (5 bases). CDR3 bases: TGTGCCAGCAGGCTAGACCGGGGGGATGGAAACACCATATATTTT. Its protein product is CASRLDRGDGNTIYF.